The 9 T cell receptor beta chains below come from one sample, sequenced in a study of T cells in Graves' hyperthyroidism and ophthalmopathy. From RNA transcripts, TCR beta CDR3 regions were amplified. Initially, a first-round RT-PCR of the TCR CDR3 employed the HTBI primer set. TCRdb passed the multiplex PCR reads through MiXCR, listing each CDR3 protein once. The sample records around 300,000 distinct CDR3 sequences, about 20% being singletons. Sample: blood. The receptors here all came from a man aged 30 to 45 with Graves' ophthalmopathy.

J is TRBJ2-7 and V is TRBV4-1; 12 bases match TRBD2. V dropped 3 bases and J dropped 3; count of bases not matched to a gene: 6. The CDR3 covers 16 residues. Germline-derived CDR1 and CDR2 are MGHRA and YSYEKL. The CDR3 is CASSQAPSGRVYEQYF. In DNA form, the CDR3 reads TGCGCCAGCAGCCAGGCCCCTAGCGGGAGGGTCTACGAGCAGTACTTC.

This clonotype was observed a handful of times. This chain joins TRBV3-1 and TRBJ2-7; the match to TRBD2 covers 9 bases. This CDR3 spans 15 amino acids. With 10 bases clipped from V and 6 bases from J, the junction kept 16 bases outside the gene matches. Per the germline V gene, CDR1 is LGHDT and CDR2 is YNNKEL (reference sequence). CDR3 coding DNA: TGTGCCATCAGTGCGGGGGGGACTAGTCCATCCGAGCAGTACTTC. As protein: CAISAGGTSPSEQYF.

The rearrangement links TRBV7-6 to TRBJ2-2, with 7 bases identical to TRBD1. Germline values: CDR1 SGHVS, CDR2 FNYEAQ. J was trimmed by 1 base and V by 1 base; bases with no gene match: 3. CDR3 length: 16 residues. CDR3 sequence (DNA): TGTGCCAGCAGCTTAGGAGGGGACAGGAACACCGGGGAGCTGTTTTTT. This codes for CASSLGGDRNTGELFF.

V usage is TRBV10-3 and J usage is TRBJ2-7; the D gene is possibly TRBD2 (5 bases). V was cut by 3 bases and J by 2 bases, with 14 bases left in between. The V gene's germline CDR1 is ENHRY and CDR2 SYGVKD. The CDR3 spans 15 residues. The DNA of the CDR3 is TGTGCCATCAGTGAAAGGTATCGGGATCCCTACGAGCAGTACTTC. Protein: CAISERYRDPYEQYF.

This clonotype has ten or more counts. The chain couples TRBV6-1 to TRBJ2-7; 12 bases fit TRBD1. The CDR3 is 16 residues long. Germline lookup yields CDR1 MNHNS and CDR2 SASEGT. V lost 5 bases to trimming and J lost 0 bases; unmatched junction nucleotides: 5. The CDR3 DNA reads as TGTGCCAGCAGTAAGGGACAGGGGGCAATCTCCTACGAGCAGTACTTC. Translated, it gives CASSKGQGAISYEQYF.

Many counts were recorded for this clonotype. J is TRBJ2-1 and V is TRBV12-3 or TRBV12-4; D is unresolved. This CDR3 comprises 14 residues. The ends were cut back, 2 bases at V and 4 bases at J, with 9 bases in the middle. CDR3 sequence: CASSLSRRYNEQFF. The CDR3 region has the DNA TGTGCCAGCAGTTTAAGCAGGAGATACAATGAGCAGTTCTTC.

This chain uses TRBV20-1 with TRBJ2-7, with 13 bases matching TRBD2. Germline V gene data show CDR1 as DFQATT and CDR2 as SNEGSKA (reference sequence). The trim removed 6 bases at V and 5 bases at J, leaving 4 bases unmatched. This CDR3 spans 13 amino acids. CDR3 in amino acids: CSAWGLAGNEQYF. In DNA, the CDR3 is TGCAGTGCCTGGGGACTAGCGGGAAACGAGCAGTACTTC.

The gene calls are TRBV29-1 and TRBJ2-1; D uncertain. V was pared by 0 bases and J by 7 bases, with 13 bases between. The CDR3 contains 14 residues. CDR1 SQVTM and CDR2 ANQGSEA come from the germline V gene. The CDR3 here is CSVEEFTRMNEQFF. The CDR3 bases are TGCAGCGTTGAAGAATTTACGAGGATGAATGAGCAGTTCTTC.

This sequence joins TRBV27 and TRBJ1-6; D gene ambiguous. Germline CDR1 is MNHEY and CDR2 is SMNVEV (reference sequence). The CDR3 loop spans 14 amino acids. Trimming took 6 bases from V and 8 from J, leaving 14 bases between them. CDR3 bases: TGTGCCAGCAGGAATGACGGGCGGTATTCACCCCTCCACTTT. Translating gives CASRNDGRYSPLHF.